The 26 T cell receptor beta chains presented below share a single source sample, sequenced in a study of cytomegalovirus exposure and HLA in healthy donors. The PCR had 60 Vbeta and 13 Jbeta primers. Measured with immunoSEQ multiplex PCR; TCRdb has only the in-frame clones, and not every one. Of 100,000 to 150,000 clones listed, about four fifths are singletons. Sequencing was carried out using PBMCs. The source of these receptors is a woman aged 35 to 49 in good health and CMV-seronegative.

V is TRBV6-5 and J is TRBJ2-1; 16 bases match TRBD2. The CDR3 spans 15 residues. V was pared by 5 bases and J by 11 bases, with 6 bases of the junction left unmatched. Germline loops: CDR1 MNHEY, CDR2 SVGAGI. The CDR3, as DNA: TGTGCCAGCAGTGGTGGGGGACTAGCGGGAGGGAAGCAGTTCTTC. Residues: CASSGGGLAGGKQFF.

The CDR3 nucleotides read TGCGCCAGCAGCTTGTTAGGCGGGTCCTCCTACGAGCAGTACTTC. Translating gives CASSLLGGSSYEQYF. The chain combines TRBV5-1 with TRBJ2-7, with D perhaps matching TRBD2 (5 bases). CDR1 is SGHRS, CDR2 YFSETQ, per germline. CDR3 size: 15 residues. Deletions cut 1 base from V and 0 bases from J, with 11 bases between.

Many counts were recorded for this clone. Additional DNA sequences in this sample encode the identical CDR3. J is TRBJ2-7 and V is TRBV5-6; tentative D call: TRBD1 (6 bases). The CDR3 is 13 residues long. V dropped 0 bases and J dropped 6 bases, with 10 bases sitting between them. Germline CDR1 is SGHDT and CDR2 is YYEEEE. The CDR3 loop reads CASSLARGREQYF. CDR3 bases: TGTGCCAGCAGCTTGGCCAGGGGTCGCGAGCAGTACTTC.

The CDR3 is CASSLGGSNEKLFF. The DNA of the CDR3 is TGTGCCAGCAGCTTAGGAGGATCTAATGAAAAACTGTTTTTT. The chain has TRBV11-3 and TRBJ1-4, with D hard to call. Germline CDR1 and CDR2: SGHNT and YENEEA. The V end was cut by 1 base, the J end by 3 bases, with 6 bases between. CDR3 length: 14 amino acids.

This chain joins TRBV15 and TRBJ2-3; TRBD2 matches at 8 bases. V lost 6 bases to trimming and J lost 0 bases; unmatched junction nucleotides: 2. The V gene's germline CDR1 is LNHNV and CDR2 YYDKDF (reference sequence). The CDR3 runs to 14 residues. This CDR3 reads CATRSSGSTDTQYF. The CDR3 DNA is TGTGCCACCAGGTCTAGCGGGAGCACAGATACGCAGTATTTT.

The genes are TRBV19 and TRBJ2-7, with 7 bases aligning to TRBD2. The CDR3 runs 18 residues. Germline values: CDR1 LNHDA, CDR2 SQIVND (reference sequence). Losses at the gene ends were 3 bases for V and 3 bases for J; bases not matched to a gene: 17. Here the CDR3 reads CASSMGPVGPAGIYEQYF. The CDR3 DNA follows: TGTGCCAGTAGTATGGGACCCGTTGGTCCAGCGGGGATCTACGAGCAGTACTTC. The whole variable domain, remainder taken from reference TRBV19 and TRBJ2-7, is DGGITQSPKYLFRKEGQNVTLSCEQNLNHDAMYWYRQDPGQGLRLIYYSQIVNDFQKGDIAEGYSVSREKKESFPLTVTSAQKNPTAFYLCASSMGPVGPAGIYEQYFGPGTRLTVT.

A note on this clone: Sequence at one end of the junction differs from germline and may be a read error. J is TRBJ1-1 and V is TRBV14, with a tentative D call TRBD1 (5 bases). CDR3 length: 12 residues. Looked up from germline, CDR1 is SGHDN and CDR2 is FVKESK. The CDR3 DNA is TGTGCCAGCAGCCAAGGTCCAGGGCGAGTCAACTTT. This sequence encodes CASSQGPGRVNF.

This clone was seen a handful of times. V and J are TRBV4-3 and TRBJ1-1; D uncertain. The V end was cut by 3 bases, the J end by 0 bases, with 8 bases between. The CDR3 has 14 residues. Germline V lookup: CDR1 LGHNA, CDR2 YSLEER. The CDR3 bases are TGCGCCAGCAGCCATTGGCCCTTGAACACTGAAGCTTTCTTT. It specifies CASSHWPLNTEAFF.

The rearrangement uses TRBV19 and TRBJ2-5; 10 bases align to TRBD2. Germline lookup yields CDR1 LNHDA and CDR2 SQIVND (reference sequence). V lost 6 bases to trimming and J lost 5 bases; unmatched junction nucleotides: 9. This CDR3 is 15 amino acids long. DNA of the CDR3: TGTGCCAGTAGCGACAGCGGGGGGGCCGCGGAGACCCAGTACTTC. It is translated as CASSDSGGAAETQYF.

This sequence joins TRBV28 and TRBJ1-6; D is perhaps TRBD1 (6 bases). The V and J ends lost 5 bases and 2 bases respectively, with 16 bases between them. Germline lookup yields CDR1 MDHEN and CDR2 SYDVKM. The CDR3 totals 17 residues. The CDR3 region has the DNA TGTGCCAGCAGTATACAGGGTGGATCGGCCTATAATTCACCCCTCCACTTT. Translating it yields CASSIQGGSAYNSPLHF.

This sequence joins TRBV6-1 and TRBJ2-7; 8 bases fit TRBD2. CDR1 MNHNS and CDR2 SASEGT come from the germline V gene. The CDR3 loop spans 14 amino acids. The trim removed 5 bases at V and 6 bases at J, leaving 9 bases unmatched. The CDR3 region is CASSSSGSGGEQYF. For the CDR3, the DNA is TGTGCCAGCAGTTCCAGCGGGAGTGGAGGCGAGCAGTACTTC.

The rearrangement links TRBV7-2 to TRBJ1-5; D gene uncertain. V lost 1 base and J lost 4, with 8 bases in between. The CDR3 is made up of 14 amino acids. Per the germline V gene, CDR1 is SGHTA and CDR2 is FQGNSA. The CDR3 DNA reads TGTGCCAGCAGCTTAGACAGTAGTAATCAGCCCCAGCATTTT. Translated, it gives CASSLDSSNQPQHF.

The chain combines TRBV11-2 with TRBJ2-1, with 13 bases matching TRBD2. Losses at the gene ends were 4 bases for V and 1 base for J; bases not matched to a gene: 4. From germline, CDR1 is SGHAT and CDR2 FQNNGV. The CDR3 runs to 17 residues. The CDR3 spells CASSYTSGGGSYNEQFF. For the CDR3, the DNA is TGTGCCAGCAGCTACACTAGCGGGGGGGGTTCCTACAATGAGCAGTTCTTC.

The chain links TRBV6-1 to TRBJ1-4; 7 bases align to TRBD1. V lost 3 bases to trimming and J lost 6 bases; unmatched junction nucleotides: 4. The CDR3 contains 14 residues. Germline lookup yields CDR1 MNHNS and CDR2 SASEGT. In DNA, the CDR3 is TGTGCCAGCAGTGATGGACAGGTTGATGAAAAACTGTTTTTT. Protein sequence: CASSDGQVDEKLFF.

The genes are TRBV6-6 and TRBJ2-2, with TRBD1 as a possible D gene (5 bases). The CDR3 extends over 15 amino acids. The germline V and J ends were trimmed by 2 bases and 0 bases, with 7 bases remaining between them. The germline gives CDR1 MNHNY, CDR2 SVGAGI (reference sequence). CDR3 loop: CASSYQGSNTGELFF. The DNA of the CDR3 is TGTGCCAGCAGTTACCAGGGATCGAACACCGGGGAGCTGTTTTTT.

The chain combines TRBV2 with TRBJ1-4; D is unclear. V lost 11 bases and J 4 bases, leaving 14 bases between the germline ends. The CDR3 totals 13 residues. CDR1 is SNHLY, CDR2 FYNNEI, per germline. The CDR3 DNA is TGTGCCCACAATCTCGGGAATAATGAAAAACTGTTTTTT. Protein product: CAHNLGNNEKLFF.

The chain combines TRBV7-9 with TRBJ2-2; possible D gene TRBD1, 6 bases. CDR3 length: 15 amino acids. Germline loops: CDR1 SEHNR, CDR2 FQNEAQ (reference sequence). V lost 7 bases to trimming and J lost 5 bases, with 17 bases between them. The CDR3 nucleotides read TGTGCCAGCACCCCCGACCAGGGGTGGACCGGGGAGCTGTTTTTT. Residues: CASTPDQGWTGELFF.

This clone showed up just once. V is TRBV27 and J is TRBJ1-3, with D possibly TRBD1 on 6 matching bases. Germline V CDR1 and CDR2: MNHEY, SMNVEV (reference sequence). The CDR3 consists of 19 residues. V was shortened by 6 bases and J by 0 bases, with 24 bases between the two germline ends. The CDR3 sequence is CASSRSGTSPGTSGNTIYF. CDR3 DNA sequence: TGTGCCAGCAGCCGAAGCGGGACATCCCCGGGGACCTCTGGAAACACCATATATTTT.

The V call is TRBV9, the J call TRBJ2-5; D perhaps matches TRBD2 (5 bases). Germline values: CDR1 SGDLS, CDR2 YYNGEE. The length of the CDR3 is 13 residues. V was pared by 3 bases and J by 5 bases, with 11 bases between. The CDR3 reads CASSETGWETQYF. The CDR3 coding sequence is TGTGCCAGCAGCGAAACGGGGTGGGAGACCCAGTACTTC. Together with reference TRBV9 and TRBJ2-5, the CDR3 gives the full variable domain: DSGVTQTPKHLITATGQRVTLRCSPRSGDLSVYWYQQSLDQGLQFLIQYYNGEERAKGNILERFSAQQFPDLHSELNLSSLELGDSALYFCASSETGWETQYFGPGTRLLVL.

This rearrangement joins TRBV19 to TRBJ2-7; 7 bases match TRBD2. This CDR3 region has 14 residues. The V segment lost 3 bases and the J segment 2 bases; nucleotides outside the gene matches: 4. Germline V CDR1 and CDR2: LNHDA, SQIVND (reference sequence). The CDR3 loop is CASSIRSGTYEQYF. The CDR3 DNA reads as TGTGCCAGTAGTATTAGGAGCGGGACCTACGAGCAGTACTTC.

J is TRBJ2-7 and V is TRBV28; no clear D. Trimming shortened V by 3 bases and J by 2 bases, and 8 bases separated the two germline ends. This CDR3 has 13 amino acids. Per the germline V gene, CDR1 is MDHEN and CDR2 is SYDVKM. CDR3: CASSFQVTYEQYF. The CDR3 coding sequence is TGTGCCAGCAGTTTTCAGGTTACCTACGAGCAGTACTTC.

V and J are TRBV5-4 and TRBJ1-2, with 9 bases matching TRBD1. V trimming: 3 bases; J trimming: 6 bases; junction bases outside the gene matches: 9. The CDR3 has 15 residues. The germline V gene has CDR1 SGHNT and CDR2 YYREEE (reference sequence). In nucleotides, the CDR3 is TGTGCCAGCAGCTCACAGGGGGCGCAGAGAAATGGCTACACCTTC. This translates into CASSSQGAQRNGYTF.

The chain joins TRBV7-9 to TRBJ1-1, with 9 bases fitting TRBD1. V dropped 8 bases and J dropped 5; count of bases not matched to a gene: 9. Germline values: CDR1 SEHNR, CDR2 FQNEAQ (reference sequence). CDR3 length: 14 amino acids. The CDR3 here is CASGPTGGETEAFF. Here the CDR3 DNA reads TGTGCCAGCGGCCCGACAGGGGGGGAGACTGAAGCTTTCTTT.

The gene calls are TRBV4-2 and TRBJ2-1; D might be TRBD1 (6 bases). The CDR3 runs 15 residues. V was cut by 7 bases and J by 2 bases, with 15 bases left in between. CDR1 is LGHNA and CDR2 is YNFKEQ in the germline V gene. This CDR3 reads CASTSDRPAYNEQFF. Written as DNA, the CDR3 is TGTGCCAGCACCTCAGACAGGCCTGCCTACAATGAGCAGTTCTTC.

The V and J genes are TRBV28 and TRBJ1-5; D is ambiguous. The V gene's germline CDR1 is MDHEN and CDR2 SYDVKM. Deletions cut 6 bases from V and 4 bases from J, with 7 bases between. This CDR3 is 12 amino acids long. The CDR3 nucleotides read TGTGCCAGCAGACAAGTAAATCAGCCCCAGCATTTT. It codes for CASRQVNQPQHF.

The genes are TRBV6-5 and TRBJ1-1; 8 bases are shared with TRBD1. J lost 1 base, V lost 6 bases, and 4 bases had no gene match. The CDR3 is 14 amino acids. Germline CDR1 MNHEY, CDR2 SVGAGI. This CDR3 is CASRETGANTEAFF. CDR3 coding DNA: TGTGCCAGCAGAGAGACAGGGGCGAACACTGAAGCTTTCTTT.